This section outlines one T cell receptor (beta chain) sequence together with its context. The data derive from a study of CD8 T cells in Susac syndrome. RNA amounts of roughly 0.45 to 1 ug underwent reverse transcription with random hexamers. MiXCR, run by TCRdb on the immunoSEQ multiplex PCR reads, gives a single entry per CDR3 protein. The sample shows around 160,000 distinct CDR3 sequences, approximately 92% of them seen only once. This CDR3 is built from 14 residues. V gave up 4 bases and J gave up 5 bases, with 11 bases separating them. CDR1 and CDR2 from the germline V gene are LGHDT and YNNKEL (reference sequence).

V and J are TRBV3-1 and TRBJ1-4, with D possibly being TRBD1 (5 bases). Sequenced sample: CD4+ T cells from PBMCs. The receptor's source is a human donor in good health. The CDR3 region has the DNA TGTGCCAGCAGCCGCGACAGTTTGAATGAAAAACTGTTTTTT. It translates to CASSRDSLNEKLFF.